The 27 T cell receptor beta chains below come from one sample, sequenced in a study of early T cells in non-severe SARS-CoV-2 infection. TCRdb reanalysed the 5' RACE reads using MiXCR and keeps one entry per CDR3 protein. The sample lists 55,000 to 70,000 distinct CDR3 sequences; approximately 4.5% were seen once. The material was whole blood, obtained at baseline. The receptors here all came from an adult who was a healthcare worker with PCR-confirmed SARS-CoV-2 infection or an uninfected control (not recorded which). The donor label of this sample is uncertain.

V is TRBV10-3 and J is TRBJ1-2; D possibly corresponds to TRBD1 (5 bases). V lost 6 bases, J lost 3 bases, and 11 bases lay in between. This CDR3 region has 13 residues. CDR1 is ENHRY and CDR2 is SYGVKD in the germline V gene. CDR3 protein: CAISGREDYGYTF. The DNA for the CDR3 is TGTGCCATCAGCGGCAGGGAGGACTATGGCTACACCTTC.

This chain links TRBV10-3 with TRBJ2-2; the D is unclear. CDR3 length: 14 residues. Trimming took 3 bases from V and 1 from J, leaving 6 bases between them. From germline, CDR1 is ENHRY and CDR2 SYGVKD. CDR3 sequence reads: CAISDYGNTGELFF. CDR3 DNA: TGTGCCATCAGTGACTATGGGAACACCGGGGAGCTGTTTTTT.

This chain connects TRBV5-1 to TRBJ2-7, with D tentatively TRBD2 (5 bases). The CDR3 has 13 residues. V dropped 4 bases and J dropped 7 bases, with 15 bases sitting between them. Germline V lookup: CDR1 SGHRS, CDR2 YFSETQ. The CDR3 sequence: CASSLTGRGEQYF. The CDR3 DNA reads as TGCGCCAGCAGCCTCACTGGCAGAGGGGAGCAGTACTTC.

The table lists this clonotype with a few counts. This rearrangement joins TRBV4-2 to TRBJ1-5; 8 nucleotides line up with TRBD1. The CDR3 loop spans 15 amino acids. The germline V gene encodes CDR1 LGHNA and CDR2 YNFKEQ. J gave up 3 bases and V 5 bases, and 6 bases lay outside the gene matches. CDR3 residues: CASSSQGADNQPQHF. The CDR3 DNA reads TGTGCCAGCAGCTCCCAGGGGGCAGACAATCAGCCCCAGCATTTT.

The V call is TRBV9, the J call TRBJ1-1; D might be TRBD1 (5 bases). The germline V and J ends were trimmed by 4 bases and 6 bases, with 10 bases remaining between them. CDR1 is SGDLS and CDR2 is YYNGEE in the germline V gene. CDR3 size: 12 residues. The CDR3 sequence is CASSPGGAEAFF. The CDR3 DNA reads as TGTGCCAGCAGCCCGGGGGGGGCTGAAGCTTTCTTT. The full variable domain, rest sourced from reference TRBV9 and TRBJ1-1, is DSGVTQTPKHLITATGQRVTLRCSPRSGDLSVYWYQQSLDQGLQFLIQYYNGEERAKGNILERFSAQQFPDLHSELNLSSLELGDSALYFCASSPGGAEAFFGQGTRLTVV.

This clonotype was counted at least ten times. The CDR3 DNA reads TGCAGTGCCGACGGCGGAGCGGGCACAGATACGCAGTATTTT. Amino acid sequence: CSADGGAGTDTQYF. This chain joins TRBV20-1 and TRBJ2-3; perhaps TRBD2 as D (5 bases). CDR1 is DFQATT, CDR2 SNEGSKA, per germline (reference sequence). V was cut by 6 bases and J by 1 base, with 14 bases left in between. CDR3 length: 14 residues.

This clonotype was observed a few times. This chain uses TRBV11-2 with TRBJ1-5; D gene unclear. Germline CDR1 is SGHAT and CDR2 is FQNNGV. The CDR3 is made up of 14 amino acids. The V gene lost 0 bases and the J gene lost 4 bases, with 7 bases spanning the gap. CDR3: CASSLDRGNQPQHF. The CDR3 DNA sequence: TGTGCCAGCAGCTTAGACAGAGGAAATCAGCCCCAGCATTTT.

This clonotype was seen more than once but under ten times. The chain recombines TRBV28 with TRBJ2-7, with D perhaps matching TRBD1 (6 bases). CDR3 size: 13 residues. Germline V gene lookup returns CDR1 MDHEN and CDR2 SYDVKM. V shed 7 bases and J shed 5 bases, with 15 bases lying between them. The DNA of the CDR3 is TGTGCCAGCACCCCACAGGGCAGCCACGAGCAGTACTTC. Translation gives CASTPQGSHEQYF.

This clonotype was observed a handful of times. V and J are TRBV18 and TRBJ2-5; D is unresolved. The germline V gene has CDR1 KGHSH and CDR2 LQKENI. The CDR3 has 14 amino acids. The V gene lost 6 bases and the J gene lost 5 bases, with 16 bases spanning the gap. The CDR3 region is CASSPQEQFETQYF. Here the CDR3 DNA reads TGTGCCAGCTCCCCTCAGGAACAGTTCGAGACCCAGTACTTC. The full variable domain, in which reference TRBV18 and TRBJ2-5 provide the parts outside the CDR3, is NAGVMQNPRHLVRRRGQEARLRCSPMKGHSHVYWYRQLPEEGLKFMVYLQKENIIDESGMPKERFSAEFPKEGPSILRIQQVVRGDSAAYFCASSPQEQFETQYFGPGTRLLVL.

V and J are TRBV11-2 and TRBJ1-6, with 8 bases matching TRBD1. The CDR3 contains 14 residues. Germline values: CDR1 SGHAT, CDR2 FQNNGV. Unmatched junction bases numbered 6, after V lost 4 bases and J lost 10 bases. The CDR3 protein is CASSSDRGGSPLHF. The CDR3 nucleotides are TGTGCCAGCAGCTCAGACAGGGGCGGCTCACCCCTCCACTTT.

This clonotype was found a few times. V gene TRBV7-9 combines with J gene TRBJ2-2; D unresolved. The length of the CDR3 is 16 residues. Germline V gives CDR1 SEHNR, CDR2 FQNEAQ (reference sequence). V lost 1 base to trimming and J lost 1 base, with 10 bases between them. CDR3 sequence (DNA): TGTGCCAGCAGCTTAGTCCGGAAAGGGAACACCGGGGAGCTGTTTTTT. This encodes CASSLVRKGNTGELFF.

At least ten counts were recorded for this clonotype. The chain links TRBV7-3 to TRBJ1-1; possible D gene TRBD1, 5 bases. Trimming took off 2 bases at V and 1 base at J, with 11 bases between the two ends. The germline gives CDR1 SGHTA, CDR2 FQGTGA. The length of the CDR3 is 15 residues. CDR3 sequence: CASSLLGLQNTEAFF. The CDR3 nucleotides read TGTGCCAGCAGCTTACTGGGACTCCAGAACACTGAAGCTTTCTTT.

The V call is TRBV30, the J call TRBJ2-7, with D hard to call. Trimming removed 8 bases from V and 3 bases from J, with 20 bases in between. CDR3 length: 14 residues. Germline V CDR1 and CDR2: GTSNPN, SVGIG (reference sequence). CDR3 bases: TGTGCCGCCAGATCCAGAAACAGAGGCTACGAGCAGTACTTC. This codes for CAARSRNRGYEQYF.

Ten or more counts support this clonotype. This chain connects TRBV20-1 to TRBJ2-7, with 9 bases matching TRBD1. The ends lost 3 bases at V and 4 bases at J; junction bases unmatched: 7. Germline V gene sequence: CDR1 DFQATT, CDR2 SNEGSKA (reference sequence). The CDR3 is made up of 14 amino acids. The CDR3 spells CSASGTGMLYEQYF. The CDR3 nucleotides are TGCAGTGCTAGTGGGACAGGGATGTTGTACGAGCAGTACTTC.

This clonotype was seen many times. V and J are TRBV20-1 and TRBJ2-3, with D perhaps matching TRBD2 (5 bases). This CDR3 comprises 12 residues. The germline V gene has CDR1 DFQATT and CDR2 SNEGSKA (reference sequence). V lost 7 bases, J lost 3 bases, and 11 bases lay in between. The CDR3 here is CSVGRGTDTQYF. CDR3 bases: TGCAGTGTTGGAAGAGGGACAGATACGCAGTATTTT.

This clonotype was seen a handful of times. V gene TRBV6-6 combines with J gene TRBJ2-1, with 10 nucleotides matching TRBD1. This CDR3 spans 16 amino acids. V shed 6 bases and J 8 bases; nucleotides not matched to a gene: 13. Germline V CDR1 and CDR2: MNHNY, SVGAGI (reference sequence). The CDR3 bases are TGTGCCAGCAGCCGAAGGAGGGACAGGGGTGGTGATGAGCAGTTCTTC. Translation gives CASSRRRDRGGDEQFF.

This clonotype was recorded many times. The chain links TRBV5-5 to TRBJ2-3; TRBD1 matches 11 bases. The germline gives CDR1 SGHKS, CDR2 YYEKEE (reference sequence). The CDR3 contains 15 residues. The V and J ends lost 4 bases and 6 bases, in that order; junction bases with no gene match: 7. The CDR3 protein is CASSTGTGGSDTQYF. As DNA, the CDR3 is TGTGCCAGCAGCACCGGGACAGGGGGTTCGGATACGCAGTATTTT.

In this sample, this clonotype turned up many times. The rearrangement uses TRBV19 and TRBJ2-1; D gene unclear. Germline values: CDR1 LNHDA, CDR2 SQIVND (reference sequence). This CDR3 spans 12 amino acids. The ends were cut back, 4 bases at V and 2 bases at J, with 3 bases in the middle. The CDR3 DNA sequence: TGTGCCAGTAGTAGTCCCTACAATGAGCAGTTCTTC. Encoded protein: CASSSPYNEQFF.

This clonotype was detected many times. V is TRBV4-2 and J is TRBJ2-1, with 10 bases lining up with TRBD2. Germline CDR1 and CDR2: LGHNA and YNFKEQ. The CDR3 has 15 residues. Unmatched junction bases numbered 0, after V lost 0 bases and J lost 4 bases. CDR3 in DNA: TGTGCCAGCAGCCAAGAAGCGGGGGGGTACAATGAGCAGTTCTTC. This sequence encodes CASSQEAGGYNEQFF.

The CDR3 sequence is CASSLGAFEQPQHF. In DNA form, the CDR3 reads TGTGCCAGCAGTTTAGGGGCCTTCGAACAGCCCCAGCATTTT. J is TRBJ1-5 and V is TRBV12-3 or TRBV12-4; D is undetermined. The V and J ends lost 1 base and 7 bases respectively, with 11 bases between them. CDR3 length equals 14 residues.

This clonotype was counted between two and nine times. The genes are TRBV7-2 and TRBJ2-4; TRBD2 is a possible D gene (5 bases). The V end was cut by 3 bases, the J end by 7 bases, with 16 bases between. Germline loops: CDR1 SGHTA, CDR2 FQGNSA. There are 15 residues in the CDR3. The CDR3 DNA sequence: TGTGCCAGCAGCTTGAGGCCTAGCCCCCGGAACATTCAGTACTTC. Residues: CASSLRPSPRNIQYF.

This clonotype showed up many times. The rearrangement joins TRBV27 to TRBJ1-5, with D perhaps matching TRBD1 (5 bases). V lost 3 bases and J lost 7, with 10 bases in between. There are 13 residues in the CDR3. Germline CDR1 reads MNHEY; CDR2 reads SMNVEV (reference sequence). This CDR3 is CASSLGGGQPQHF. The DNA for the CDR3 is TGTGCCAGCAGTTTGGGGGGAGGACAGCCCCAGCATTTT.

The chain combines TRBV18 with TRBJ2-7; D gene unclear. V gave up 0 bases and J gave up 0 bases, with 6 bases separating them. Germline V CDR1 and CDR2: KGHSH, LQKENI. The CDR3 runs to 14 residues. CDR3 in amino acids: CASSPPENSYEQYF. Written as DNA, the CDR3 is TGTGCCAGCTCACCACCGGAAAACTCCTACGAGCAGTACTTC.

This clonotype has a count of ten or more. The V call is TRBV28, the J call TRBJ1-6, with D unresolved. This CDR3 contains 9 residues. V lost 5 bases to trimming and J lost 13 bases, with 3 bases between them. The germline V gene has CDR1 MDHEN and CDR2 SYDVKM. Here the CDR3 reads CASSPPLHF. DNA of the CDR3: TGTGCCAGCAGTCCCCCCCTCCACTTT.

This clonotype appeared many times. Written as DNA, the CDR3 is TGTGCCAGCAGTGAGGTCAGCCGCTATGGCTACACCTTC. It yields the protein CASSEVSRYGYTF. The chain uses TRBV6-1 and TRBJ1-2; D is undetermined. The CDR3 contains 13 residues. Trimming removed 3 bases at V and 4 bases at J, with 9 bases between. Germline-derived CDR1 and CDR2 are MNHNS and SASEGT.

This clonotype was recorded many times. The chain combines TRBV5-6 with TRBJ2-2; 7 bases align to TRBD2. CDR3 length: 16 residues. The V gene end was trimmed by 2 bases and the J gene end by 3 bases; junction bases not matched to a gene: 7. Per germline, CDR1 SGHDT and CDR2 YYEEEE. The CDR3 coding sequence is TGTGCCAGCAGCTTAAGGACTAGTTCGGACACCGGGGAGCTGTTTTTT. It is translated as CASSLRTSSDTGELFF.

In its sample, this clonotype was seen many times. The rearrangement joins TRBV12-3 or TRBV12-4 to TRBJ2-2; 9 nucleotides agree with TRBD1. The CDR3 totals 14 residues. V lost 1 base, J lost 7 bases, and 1 base stayed unmatched. The DNA of the CDR3 is TGTGCCAGCAGTTTAGTGGGACAGGGCGGGGAGCTGTTTTTT. Its translation: CASSLVGQGGELFF.